The entry that follows covers one T cell receptor (beta chain) sequence. The antigen remains undetermined. The data stem from a study of vaccination effects on CD4 cells after COVID-19. ViraFEST used viral peptide pools to expand antigen-specific CD4+ T cells before sequencing. It was after more than 8 days of culture that CD4+ T cells were isolated. The participants, recipients of two vaccine doses, got either BNT162b2 or mRNA-1273. Only in-frame clones appear in the TCRdb table, and some are missing; sequencing was by immunoSEQ multiplex PCR. The table lists roughly 55,000 clones, 60% to 80% of them singletons, with 2% in the top ten. Germline-derived CDR1 and CDR2 are SGHRS and YFSETQ. This CDR3 is built from 15 residues. V was pared by 4 bases and J by 2 bases, with 13 bases between.

The specimen was CD4+ T cells from PBMCs cultured with HCoV-OC43 spike peptides, collected after COVID-19 vaccination. Sample subset: HCoV-OC43 spike overlapping peptide pool stimulation. This chain uses TRBV5-1 with TRBJ2-1; D remains unclear. This clonotype was obtained from a human donor who received a COVID-19 vaccine. In DNA, the CDR3 is TGCGCCAGCAGCGTTATGGGCGGTACCTACAATGAGCAGTTCTTC. Amino acids: CASSVMGGTYNEQFF. Drawing the rest from reference TRBV5-1 and TRBJ2-1, the complete variable domain is KAGVTQTPRYLIKTRGQQVTLSCSPISGHRSVSWYQQTPGQGLQFLFEYFSETQRNKGNFPGRFSGRQFSNSRSEMNVSTLELGDSALYLCASSVMGGTYNEQFFGPGTRLTVL.